One sample yielded the 7 T cell receptor beta chains listed below, sequenced in a study of Ad26.COV2.S vaccination and SARS-CoV-2 variants. Treatment: some 20 received Ad26.COV2.S at low or high dose, single or two shots; 5 received placebo; per-sample allocation not given. On day 63 after the first injection, vaccine and placebo recipients gave samples. Generated by immunoSEQ multiplex PCR, the TCRdb table keeps only in-frame clones and is missing some. The sample shows 350,000 to 450,000 clones, about 90% of them seen only once. The starting material was peripheral blood, obtained in a trial of Ad26.COV2.S vaccine versus placebo. The receptor source for this set is a person between 18 and 59 years old who received the Ad26.COV2.S COVID-19 vaccine or a placebo.

This chain joins TRBV19 and TRBJ2-1; 8 nucleotides line up with TRBD2. After removal of 5 bases from V and 4 bases from J, the junction contained 4 bases not matched to a gene. The germline CDR1 and CDR2 sequences are LNHDA and SQIVND (reference sequence). The CDR3 loop spans 14 amino acids. DNA for the CDR3: TGTGCCAGTAGTCCAACTAGCGGATACAATGAGCAGTTCTTC. Its translation: CASSPTSGYNEQFF.

The V gene is TRBV30, the J gene TRBJ2-2; the D is unclear. Germline CDR1 reads GTSNPN; CDR2 reads SVGIG (reference sequence). This CDR3 has 14 residues. The ends were cut back, 3 bases at V and 0 bases at J, with 8 bases in the middle. This CDR3 is CAWRKNANTGELFF. The DNA for the CDR3 is TGTGCCTGGAGGAAGAATGCGAACACCGGGGAGCTGTTTTTT. Full variable domain (missing parts from reference TRBV30 and TRBJ2-2): SQTIHQWPATLVQPVGSPLSLECTVEGTSNPNLYWYRQAAGRGLQLLFYSVGIGQISSEVPQNLSASRPQDRQFILSSKKLLLSDSGFYLCAWRKNANTGELFFGEGSRLTVL.

The table lists this clone with a count of one. The chain uses TRBV30 and TRBJ1-6, with 7 nucleotides matching TRBD1. Looked up from germline, CDR1 is GTSNPN and CDR2 is SVGIG (reference sequence). The CDR3 covers 19 residues. V dropped 3 bases and J dropped 0; count of bases not matched to a gene: 14. In DNA form, the CDR3 reads TGTGCCTGGAGGGCAAAATCGGACAGGAGAAGCTCCTATAATTCACCCCTCCACTTT. Protein: CAWRAKSDRRSSYNSPLHF. Drawing the rest from reference TRBV30 and TRBJ1-6, the complete variable domain is SQTIHQWPATLVQPVGSPLSLECTVEGTSNPNLYWYRQAAGRGLQLLFYSVGIGQISSEVPQNLSASRPQDRQFILSSKKLLLSDSGFYLCAWRAKSDRRSSYNSPLHFGNGTRLTVT.

This sequence joins TRBV7-2 and TRBJ1-2, with D possibly matching TRBD1 (6 bases). The CDR3 is 19 amino acids. Germline-derived CDR1 and CDR2 are SGHTA and FQGNSA. The V and J ends lost 3 bases and 8 bases respectively, with 31 bases between them. CDR3 coding DNA: TGTGCCAGCAGCTTCGCCCTGGGTTGGTTCCAGGGGACTTTAGGGGGCTACACCTTC. This gives the protein CASSFALGWFQGTLGGYTF.

The chain couples TRBV2 to TRBJ1-4; 8 bases agree with TRBD1. With V trimmed by 6 bases and J by 7 bases, 7 bases remained unmatched. This CDR3 has 14 residues. Germline CDR1 and CDR2: SNHLY and FYNNEI. CDR3 protein: CASSRTGKIEKLFF. The CDR3 nucleotides are TGTGCCAGCAGCAGGACAGGGAAAATTGAAAAACTGTTTTTT.

This chain links TRBV5-8 with TRBJ2-7, with D possibly TRBD2 on 5 matching bases. This CDR3 is built from 14 residues. CDR1 and CDR2 (germline): SGHTS, YDEGEE. The V end was cut by 2 bases, the J end by 1 base, with 10 bases between. The CDR3 is CASSFPPGSYEQYF. In DNA form, the CDR3 reads TGTGCCAGCAGCTTCCCCCCGGGATCCTACGAGCAGTACTTC. The whole variable domain, remainder taken from reference TRBV5-8 and TRBJ2-7, is EAGVTQSPTHLIKTRGQQATLRCSPISGHTSVYWYQQALGLGLQFLLWYDEGEERNRGNFPPRFSGRQFPNYSSELNVNALELEDSALYLCASSFPPGSYEQYFGPGTRLTVT.

V and J are TRBV28 and TRBJ1-4; the D gene is possibly TRBD1 (6 bases). Trimming stripped 8 bases from V and 4 bases from J, with 11 bases between. Germline V gives CDR1 MDHEN, CDR2 SYDVKM. The CDR3 consists of 13 residues. The CDR3 sequence is CASVDSFNEKLFF. The CDR3 DNA is TGTGCCAGCGTGGACAGCTTTAATGAAAAACTGTTTTTT.